The rows below give T cell receptor beta chains drawn from one sample of a study of T cells after somatic rescue of genetic block. The method was immunoSEQ multiplex PCR; TCRdb's version includes in-frame clones alone and lacks a portion of them. Of roughly 67,000 clones listed, 80% to 95% are singletons. The sequenced sample was peripheral blood mononuclear cells (PBMCs). The receptors originated from a man aged 40-49 years. The CDR3 runs from the conserved cysteine through the conserved F or W. D genes are given only for firm matches. Size is omitted from some rows. Given values are once, few, many or a class for expanded clones.

D,J,V,size,DNA,CDR3
NA,TRBJ1-5,TRBV18,NA,TGTGCCAGCTCACCGGACAGAGGCAATCAGCCCCAGCATTTT,CASSPDRGNQPQHF
TRBD1,TRBJ2-5,TRBV5-1,NA,TGCGCCAGCAGCTTGGAGGGACAGGGGTTGCCCCAGTACTTC,CASSLEGQGLPQYF
NA,TRBJ2-5,TRBV18,NA,TGTGCCAGCTCACCATATCGTCACTTGGGAAGAGGGACCCAGTACTTC,CASSPYRHLGRGTQYF
TRBD2,TRBJ2-7,TRBV4-2,NA,TGTGCCAGCAGCCAATTTAGCGGGGGGGCCAGTGACTACGAGCAGTACTTC,CASSQFSGGASDYEQYF
TRBD2,TRBJ2-5,TRBV7-6,NA,TGTGCCAGCAGCTTAGCGACTAGCGGGAGAGGTGAGACCCAGTACTTC,CASSLATSGRGETQYF
NA,TRBJ2-2,TRBV2,NA,TGTGCCAGCACCCGAAATGGGCTCGGGGAGCTGTTTTTT,CASTRNGLGELFF
TRBD1,TRBJ1-5,TRBV2,NA,TGTGCCAGCAGTGGGCTAATACAGGGGGCTAGAAACAATCAGCCCCAGCATTTT,CASSGLIQGARNNQPQHF
TRBD2,TRBJ2-5,TRBV27,NA,TGTGCCCGCCACCCCGGGACTAGCGGGAGGAAAGAGACCCAGTACTTC,CARHPGTSGRKETQYF
TRBD1,TRBJ2-5,TRBV10-3,NA,TGTGCCATCAGTGCGGACAGGGCGGAAGAGACCCAGTACTTC,CAISADRAEETQYF
NA,TRBJ2-3,TRBV7-2,NA,TGTGCCAGCAGCGTCTCCCGTCCGGCGCAGTATTTT,CASSVSRPAQYF
TRBD2,TRBJ2-7,TRBV4-1,NA,TGCGCCAGCAGCCAATCTGCTAGCGGAGCCTACGAGCAGTACTTC,CASSQSASGAYEQYF
NA,TRBJ2-1,TRBV6-5,NA,TGTGCCAGCAGACTCGGGACTCTCCAGGGCAATGAGCAGTTCTTC,CASRLGTLQGNEQFF
NA,TRBJ2-2,TRBV5-1,NA,TGCGCCAGCAGCTTGGGGATTTCGGGGTTAAAGACCGGGGAGCTGTTTTTT,CASSLGISGLKTGELFF
NA,TRBJ1-2,TRBV13,NA,TGTGCCAGCAGCTTAAGTCTCCGGGGGCTTGACTATGGCTACACCTTC,CASSLSLRGLDYGYTF
NA,TRBJ2-7,TRBV6-1,NA,TGTGCCAGCAGCCGGGACTTTACCTACGAGCAGTACTTC,CASSRDFTYEQYF
TRBD1,TRBJ1-4,TRBV30,NA,TGTGCCTGGAGGTCACTGGGACAGACTAATGAAAAACTGTTTTTT,CAWRSLGQTNEKLFF
TRBD1,TRBJ1-2,TRBV4-3,NA,TGCGCCAGCAGCCAAGAGGGACAGGGGATTGGCGGCTACACCTTC,CASSQEGQGIGGYTF
TRBD1,TRBJ1-5,TRBV19,NA,TGTGCCAGTAGTATAGGGGGACAGGGGAATAGCAATCAGCCCCAGCATTTT,CASSIGGQGNSNQPQHF
TRBD2,TRBJ2-1,TRBV27,NA,TGTGCCAGCAGTTTTTCGCCTAGCGGGAGCAATGAGCAGTTCTTC,CASSFSPSGSNEQFF
NA,TRBJ1-2,TRBV19,NA,TGTGCCAGTAGTGTAGGCAGAGGCTACACCTTC,CASSVGRGYTF
NA,TRBJ2-7,TRBV6-5,NA,TGTGCCAGCAGGTTTGGCCGGCACCCAACCTACGAGCAGTACTTC,CASRFGRHPTYEQYF
NA,TRBJ2-5,TRBV9,NA,TGTGCCAGCAGCTTCCAGGGGGGCGGGGAGACCCAGTACTTC,CASSFQGGGETQYF
TRBD2,TRBJ2-7,TRBV5-8,NA,TGTGCCAGCAGCTTGGGGACTAGCGGGAGTGAGGTCCCCTACGAGCAGTACTTC,CASSLGTSGSEVPYEQYF
TRBD2,TRBJ2-1,TRBV6-1,NA,TGTGCCAGCAGTGGACCTAGCGGGGGGACCTACTACAATGAGCAGTTCTTC,CASSGPSGGTYYNEQFF
NA,TRBJ2-1,TRBV9,NA,TGTGCCAGCAGCACGCTGACTTCCCCCTCCTACAATGAGCAGTTCTTC,CASSTLTSPSYNEQFF
NA,TRBJ1-2,TRBV2,NA,TGTGCCAGCAGACCCCACACGGGAAACTATGGCTACACCTTC,CASRPHTGNYGYTF
NA,TRBJ2-7,TRBV19,NA,TGTGCCAGTAGTCAAACGGGGGTGGGGTACGAGCAGTACTTC,CASSQTGVGYEQYF
TRBD2,TRBJ2-3,TRBV9,NA,TGTGCCACCGGGGAGGCTAGCGGGGGGATAAATACGCAGTATTTT,CATGEASGGINTQYF
NA,TRBJ1-5,TRBV2,NA,TGTGCCAGCAGAAAGTCGGGGGGCCTCAATCAGCCCCAGCATTTT,CASRKSGGLNQPQHF
NA,TRBJ2-3,TRBV2,NA,TGTGCCAGCAGTGACTTGCAGTCCAGCACAGATACGCAGTATTTT,CASSDLQSSTDTQYF
NA,TRBJ2-7,TRBV25-1,NA,TGTGCCAGCAGTGAAGAACCGGGACTGTTTTACTTC,CASSEEPGLFYF
NA,TRBJ2-3,TRBV11-2,NA,TGTGCCAGCAGCTTAGGCGGGGGCGCGGATACGCAGTATTTT,CASSLGGGADTQYF
TRBD2,TRBJ2-1,TRBV28,NA,TGTGCCAGCAGTTTATTTGGGGGAGGGCCGGGGAATGAGCAGTTCTTC,CASSLFGGGPGNEQFF
NA,TRBJ1-2,TRBV10-3,NA,TGCGCCATCAGTGAGTCTAGACCAGGGGTTGGGGACTATGGCTACACCTTC,CAISESRPGVGDYGYTF
TRBD1,TRBJ1-1,TRBV19,NA,TGTGCCAGTAGTGGCAGGGGGATGAACACTGAAGCTTTCTTT,CASSGRGMNTEAFF
TRBD1,TRBJ2-7,TRBV7-3,NA,TGTGCCAGCAGCTCGACAGGGGGCCTCTACGAGCAGTACTTC,CASSSTGGLYEQYF
NA,TRBJ2-1,TRBV7-9,NA,TGTGCCAGCAGCCCGAGCGGTCCTAGCACTGAGCAGTTCTTC,CASSPSGPSTEQFF
TRBD1,TRBJ1-5,TRBV2,NA,TGTGCCAGCAGTGATTGGACAGGGGGTGCTCAGCCCCAGCATTTT,CASSDWTGGAQPQHF
TRBD1,TRBJ1-5,TRBV19,NA,TGTGCCAGTAGTGGCGCAGGGGGACAGCCCCAGCATTTT,CASSGAGGQPQHF
TRBD1,TRBJ2-3,TRBV6-6,NA,TGTGCCAGCAGTCCCGGGACAGGGTCATCTACAGATACGCAGTATTTT,CASSPGTGSSTDTQYF
TRBD2,TRBJ2-3,TRBV5-6,NA,TGTGCCAGCAGCTTGGGTACTAGCGGGAACCTTGGTACGCAGTATTTT,CASSLGTSGNLGTQYF
TRBD1,TRBJ1-1,TRBV13,NA,TGTGCCAGCAGCTTAGAAGGGGGCGTGAACACTGAAGCTTTCTTT,CASSLEGGVNTEAFF
NA,TRBJ1-2,TRBV4-2,NA,TGTGCCAGCAGCCCTGGGGGAGACCTCTATGGCTACACCTTC,CASSPGGDLYGYTF
NA,TRBJ2-1,TRBV7-2,once,TGTGCCAGCAGCTTAGCCAGTACCTACAATGAGCAGTTCTTC,CASSLASTYNEQFF
NA,TRBJ1-6,TRBV6-5,NA,TGTGCCAGCAGATCTAAAAAACCAGTTCCCCTCCACTTT,CASRSKKPVPLHF
NA,TRBJ2-1,TRBV28,NA,TGTGCCAGCAGCCCGGGGTTCGGCAACTACAATGAGCAGTTCTTC,CASSPGFGNYNEQFF
TRBD2,TRBJ2-3,TRBV5-4,NA,TGTGCCAGCAGCCAGGGACTAGCGGAAGATACGCAGTATTTT,CASSQGLAEDTQYF
NA,TRBJ1-3,TRBV18,NA,TGTGCCAGCTCACCCGCCAGGTACACTGGAAACACCATATATTTT,CASSPARYTGNTIYF
TRBD2,TRBJ2-1,TRBV9,NA,TGTGCCAGCAGCGTAGTTGCTAGCGGGAGCAATGAGCAGTTCTTC,CASSVVASGSNEQFF
NA,TRBJ2-1,TRBV15,NA,TGTGCCACCAGCAGTCCACCAACAGGGCTCAATGAGCAGTTCTTC,CATSSPPTGLNEQFF
TRBD1,TRBJ2-1,TRBV6-1,NA,TGTGCCAGCCACGGGACAGGGAAGCACAATGAGCAGTTCTTC,CASHGTGKHNEQFF
NA,TRBJ2-4,TRBV5-6,NA,TGTGCCAGCAGCCGGGCCGACATTCAGTACTTC,CASSRADIQYF
NA,TRBJ2-5,TRBV5-4,NA,TGTGCCAGCAGCTTGATACGGGGACCATCCCAAGAGACCCAGTACTTC,CASSLIRGPSQETQYF